Listed below are T cell receptor beta chains from one sample, sequenced in a study of blood T cell repertoires in COVID-19. Libraries were prepared by immunoSEQ multiplex PCR; TCRdb keeps only in-frame clonotypes and omits some of them. Altogether about 150,000 clones are present, about 87% being singletons, with the ten largest covering 44%. The sequencing sample was made of peripheral blood. The receptors here all came from a human donor in a cohort sampled during active COVID-19. Both conserved end residues are part of each CDR3. D genes are given only for firm matches. Expanded clones get a size class; other rows say once, few or many, or leave the size out.

clone size	J gene	D gene	V gene	CDR3 DNA	CDR3 protein
-	TRBJ1-1	TRBD1	TRBV5-1	TGCGCCAGCAGCCCCGACAGGGGGGTTGAAGCTTTCTTT	CASSPDRGVEAFF
-	TRBJ2-1	TRBD1	TRBV11-3	TGTGCCAGCAGCTTAGTGCGGGACAGGGTGATTGGATACTACAATGAGCAGTTCTTC	CASSLVRDRVIGYYNEQFF
-	TRBJ1-1	-	TRBV5-1	TGCGCCAGCAGCTGGGGGACTGCTGAAGCTTTCTTT	CASSWGTAEAFF
-	TRBJ2-1	-	TRBV19	TGTGCCACTGACTTAGGGGGAGGGAGACATGAGCAGTTCTTC	CATDLGGGRHEQFF
-	TRBJ2-4	TRBD2	TRBV19	TGTGCCAGTAGCCCGGGGGGGGGCGACATTCAGTACTTC	CASSPGGGDIQYF
-	TRBJ1-1	-	TRBV29-1	TGCAGCGTTGAAGGTGTCGGCGGGGGTGCTTTCTTT	CSVEGVGGGAFF
-	TRBJ2-2	-	TRBV7-2	TGTGCCAGCAGCTCAGGTTTCACCGGGGAGCTGTTTTTT	CASSSGFTGELFF
-	TRBJ2-5	-	TRBV19	TGTGCCAGTAGTATTCGGGGAGAGACCCAGTACTTC	CASSIRGETQYF
-	TRBJ1-2	-	TRBV19	TGTGCCAGTACTCAGAGGGGGGGGCAAGGGTATGGCTACACCTTC	CASTQRGGQGYGYTF
-	TRBJ2-3	-	TRBV6-5	TGTGCCAGCATCCTTAGCGGAGGGGGGGCAGATACGCAGTATTTT	CASILSGGGADTQYF
-	TRBJ2-2	-	TRBV11-2	TGTGCCAGCAGCTTATCGAGTACCAACACCGGGGAGCTGTTTTTT	CASSLSSTNTGELFF
-	TRBJ2-1	TRBD1	TRBV7-2	TGTGCCAGCAGCTTAGGTGGACAGGGGGTCTATGAGCAGTTCTTC	CASSLGGQGVYEQFF
few	TRBJ1-1	-	TRBV12-5	TGTGCTAGTGGCACCACGACTGCGAACACTGAAGCTTTCTTT	CASGTTTANTEAFF
few	TRBJ2-7	-	TRBV18	TGTGCCAGCTCCCCCCAGCAGGGCGAGCAGTACTTC	CASSPQQGEQYF
-	TRBJ2-7	TRBD1	TRBV9	TGTGCCAGCAGCCCTGGGGACAGGCTCCACGAGCAGTACTTC	CASSPGDRLHEQYF
-	TRBJ1-1	-	TRBV18	TGTGCCAGCTCAGGGGCGGGGACTGAAGCTTTCTTT	CASSGAGTEAFF
-	TRBJ2-1	-	TRBV2	TGTGCCAGCAGTGAAGCGCGGGTACGGTGGGTCTTC	CASSEARVRWVF
-	TRBJ1-3	TRBD1	TRBV10-3	TGTGCCATCAGTGGCCCGGGACAGCGCTCTGGAAACACCATATATTTT	CAISGPGQRSGNTIYF
-	TRBJ1-6	TRBD1	TRBV14	TGTGCCAGCAGCCCGGGACAGGGGGAATCACCCCTCCACTTT	CASSPGQGESPLHF
-	TRBJ1-6	TRBD1	TRBV5-1	TGCGCCAGCAGCCCACCCGGCGGGACAGGGGCAACCCTCCACTTT	CASSPPGGTGATLHF
-	TRBJ1-2	-	TRBV6-5	TGTGCCAGCAGTCCTTCCACGGGTGGCTACACCTTC	CASSPSTGGYTF
-	TRBJ1-1	TRBD1	TRBV12-3/TRBV12-4	TGTGCCAGCAGTTTCGGACAGGGCTTTGAAGCTTTCTTT	CASSFGQGFEAFF
-	TRBJ2-1	TRBD2	TRBV4-1	TGCGCCAGCAGAGCAGAGATAGCGGGGGGGCATAATGAGCAGTTCTTC	CASRAEIAGGHNEQFF
-	TRBJ2-2	TRBD2	TRBV7-9	TGTGCCAGCAGCTTATTAGCGGGCACCGGGGAGCTGTTTTTT	CASSLLAGTGELFF
-	TRBJ2-4	-	TRBV3-1/TRBV3-2	TGTGCCAGCAGCCAAATAAGTCACCTCCAGGGTTTTCCGGCCAAAAACATTCAGTACTTC	CASSQISHLQGFPAKNIQYF
-	TRBJ2-5	-	TRBV11-3	TGTGCCAGCAGCTTAGATCCTTTTCGGACCCAGTACTTC	CASSLDPFRTQYF
many	TRBJ1-2	TRBD1	TRBV28	TGTGCCAGCAGTGAAAGGGGGCGATCGAACTATGGCTACACCTTC	CASSERGRSNYGYTF
-	TRBJ1-3	-	TRBV5-4	TGTGCCAGCAGCCCGGGGAGGGCCTACTCTGGAAACACCATATATTTT	CASSPGRAYSGNTIYF
-	TRBJ1-1	-	TRBV11-3	TGTGCCAGCAGCTTAATACAGAAGAACACTGAAGCTTTCTTT	CASSLIQKNTEAFF
-	TRBJ2-3	-	TRBV7-9	TGTGCCAGCAGCGTAATGGGACTGGGCACAGATACGCAGTATTTT	CASSVMGLGTDTQYF
-	TRBJ2-2	TRBD2	TRBV7-7	TGTGCCAGCAGCTCCCACAAGGTAGCGGGGGTGAACACCGGGGAGCTGTTTTTT	CASSSHKVAGVNTGELFF
few	TRBJ1-5	TRBD1	TRBV7-9	TGTGCCAGCAGCTCAGACAGGGGGAAGCAGCCCCAGCATTTT	CASSSDRGKQPQHF
-	TRBJ2-1	-	TRBV11-2	TGTGCCAGCAGCTACTGGGACACCAATGAGCAGTTCTTC	CASSYWDTNEQFF